The present T cell receptor (beta chain) was sequenced within a study of CD8+ T cells in alopecia areata. Following RNA extraction, reverse transcription yielded cDNA that acted as the sequencing template. Using immunoSEQ multiplex PCR, the repertoire was profiled, and TCRdb retains in-frame clones only, with some absent. The repertoire includes fewer than 150,000 clones, roughly 69% of them detected once, and 2.8% sits in the top ten. With 6 bases removed from V and 3 bases from J, the gap between germline ends came to 14 bases. Germline V lookup: CDR1 SQVTM, CDR2 ANQGSEA. The CDR3 runs to 14 residues. This clone was counted once.

The sample consisted of CD4+ T cells sorted from blood. The sequence was collected from a human donor in good health. V gene TRBV29-1 combines with J gene TRBJ1-4, with a tentative D call TRBD1 (5 bases). The DNA for the CDR3 is TGCAGCGTCCGTGAGGGGAACTCTAATGAAAAACTGTTTTTT. Amino acids: CSVREGNSNEKLFF.